The present TCR beta chain was sequenced within a study of blood T cell repertoires in COVID-19. Overall study: The United States, Italy and Spain were the sources of the acute and convalescent COVID-19 samples. From T cells, B-cell-depleted T cells, or PBMCs came the material, which was cDNA or gDNA.

V lost 2 bases and J 0 bases, leaving 10 bases between the germline ends. CDR3 length equals 15 residues. Germline CDR1 reads MNHNY; CDR2 reads SVGAGI (reference sequence). TCRdb keeps only in-frame clones here, not all; method: immunoSEQ multiplex PCR. The sample holds around 130,000 clones, 88% seen once. The sample comprised peripheral blood. The rearrangement joins TRBV6-6 to TRBJ1-2; the D is unclear. The receptor was derived from a man aged 60-69 years with active or convalescent COVID-19. The CDR3 sequence: CASSYPSRSNYGYTF. DNA for the CDR3: TGTGCCAGCAGTTACCCCTCCAGGTCTAACTATGGCTACACCTTC.